This record covers a single T cell receptor beta chain. This clone has a count of ten or more. The antigen this receptor binds is unknown. No much larger clone exists at a distance of one base, and base qualities are not known. Library preparation employed PCR. These reads were obtained on an Illumina HiSeq 4000. High-throughput sequencing was used to profile the CDR3 region of the TCR beta-chain in every patient. As for the authors' bioinformatics: The researchers built a classifier to tell apart papillary thyroid cancer patients with distant metastasis, based on CDR3 differences among clinicopathological groups. The Shannon index was used to measure repertoire diversity, and the Morisita-Horn index was used to measure how similar tumor and blood repertoires were. TCRdb redid the processing of the public reads, applying fastp at Q25 and MiXCR, and retained in-frame beta chains. TCRdb's processing, not the authors' own work, is the source of the V and J calls. The sample data list fewer than 35,000 clones, and less than 25% of these were observed just once. The top ten hold under 2.5% of the sample.

No treatment had been received by any patient before thyroid surgery. Using T-cell receptor beta sequencing, the researchers looked back retrospectively at clinical samples from patients, gathered between about 2012 and 2019. These data originate in a study of metastatic and nonmetastatic thyroid tumors (TCRdb year 2020). About the full investigation: The researchers compared repertoires between peripheral blood samples and tumor or nodule tissue samples from patients with malignant or benign thyroid disease. The paper's findings and limits, for the study overall: TCR beta diversity was reported as significantly higher in malignant tumors than in benign nodules, in both blood and tumor samples.

CDR1 LNHDA and CDR2 SQIVND are derived from the germline V gene (reference sequence). V gives up 5 bases and J gives up 0 bases, and the segment between their germline ends measures 9 bases. Including the terminal cysteine and phenylalanine, the CDR3 comprises 14 residues. Only the CDR3 DNA is retained, 42 bases long and in frame from the first base. Material: blood. This clonotype was obtained from a female donor with papillary thyroid cancer or a benign thyroid nodule (not recorded which). Some clones in this sample may be carry-over from other donors' samples. The V gene is TRBV19 and the J gene is TRBJ2-3; the D region possibly corresponds to TRBD1 (6 bases align). The nucleotide sequence reads TGTGCCAGTAGTCGGACAGATAGCACAGATACGCAGTATTTT. Translation gives CASSRTDSTDTQYF.